This TCR beta chain was recovered during a study of CD8+ T cells in alopecia areata. The study's findings and limits: Sequenced scalp T cells also include alphabeta T cells resident in normal skin. Tofacitinib significantly brought down scalp clonality and expanded CD8+ clones among top 100. It was observed that many expanded lesional clones persisted in scalp and blood during tofacitinib.

Germline values: CDR1 LGHNA, CDR2 YSLEER. V was pared by 1 base and J by 9 bases, with 13 bases between. This CDR3 contains 14 residues. Sequencing used cDNA as its template, made by extracting RNA and reverse transcribing it. Assay: immunoSEQ multiplex PCR; the TCRdb copy retains only in-frame clones and omits some. This sample carries roughly 190,000 clones, about 60% of them seen once, and the ten largest clones take 3% to 4%. The sample's treatment: oral pan-JAK inhibitor, 5-10 mg twice daily. In regard to this clone: Its antigen is unknown.

The sequencing used CD4+ T cells sorted from blood, collected at week 4, from a patient treated with tofacitinib. The receptor was derived from a human donor with alopecia areata. J is TRBJ2-4 and V is TRBV4-3; possibly TRBD1 or TRBD2 for D (7 bases each). The DNA of the CDR3 is TGCGCCAGCAGCCAAGGACAGGGCGGGAGCATTCAGTACTTC. Translating gives CASSQGQGGSIQYF.